The 8 T cell receptor beta chains in this list originate from one sample, sequenced in a study of blood T cell repertoires in COVID-19. Only in-frame clones appear in the TCRdb table, and some are missing; sequencing was by immunoSEQ multiplex PCR. The data contain tens of thousands of clones, about 90% of them singletons. The sample was peripheral blood. The receptor set was obtained from a human donor with acute or convalescent COVID-19. The donor label of this sample is uncertain.

This chain joins TRBV6-5 and TRBJ2-2, with a tentative D call TRBD1 (6 bases). Germline CDR1 and CDR2: MNHEY and SVGAGI. V was clipped by 4 bases and J by 0 bases, with 9 bases between them. This CDR3 is 15 amino acids long. The CDR3: CASSSQGANTGELFF. The CDR3 nucleotides are TGTGCCAGCAGTTCACAGGGTGCGAACACCGGGGAGCTGTTTTTT.

This clone showed up just once. The chain joins TRBV5-5 to TRBJ1-6, with a weak D call TRBD1 (5 bases). Trimming pared 0 bases from V and 6 bases from J, leaving 13 bases between. This CDR3 is built from 16 residues. Germline values: CDR1 SGHKS, CDR2 YYEKEE (reference sequence). CDR3 sequence: CASSLAQARSNSPLHF. The CDR3 region has the DNA TGTGCCAGCAGCTTGGCACAGGCGCGGTCTAATTCACCCCTCCACTTT.

The chain links TRBV6-5 to TRBJ1-4, with 7 bases identical to TRBD1. J lost 3 bases, V lost 2 bases, and 3 bases had no gene match. The CDR3 is 15 amino acids. Germline CDR1 MNHEY, CDR2 SVGAGI. The CDR3 DNA sequence: TGTGCCAGCAGTTACCCCAGGGGGTCTAATGAAAAACTGTTTTTT. This codes for CASSYPRGSNEKLFF.

In DNA, the CDR3 is TGTGCCAGCAGCTTGGATGGACAGGCCACCCGCTATGGCTACACCTTC. The encoded protein is CASSLDGQATRYGYTF. The chain is built from TRBV5-5 and TRBJ1-2, with 7 bases identical to TRBD1. This CDR3 has 16 residues. The J segment lost 4 bases and the V segment lost 0 bases, leaving 9 bases of the junction unmatched. Germline CDR1 SGHKS, CDR2 YYEKEE (reference sequence).

This sequence joins TRBV6-1 and TRBJ1-2; weak D call: TRBD1 (5 bases). CDR3 length: 15 amino acids. Trimming shortened V by 1 base and J by 3 bases, and 12 bases separated the two germline ends. Germline loops: CDR1 MNHNS, CDR2 SASEGT. The CDR3 loop reads CASSEDPQADYGYTF. In DNA, the CDR3 is TGTGCCAGCAGTGAAGATCCACAGGCGGACTATGGCTACACCTTC.

The J gene is TRBJ2-3, the V gene TRBV4-3, with D tentatively TRBD2 (7 bases). Germline values: CDR1 LGHNA, CDR2 YSLEER. Trimming pared 0 bases from V and 4 bases from J, leaving 14 bases between. The CDR3 contains 16 residues. DNA of the CDR3: TGCGCCAGCAGCCAAGAGGATCGGGGGGCCTCAGATACGCAGTATTTT. Protein sequence: CASSQEDRGASDTQYF.

This chain connects TRBV6-5 to TRBJ1-5; D call uncertain. This CDR3 has 15 residues. Per the germline V gene, CDR1 is MNHEY and CDR2 is SVGAGI. Trimming left V 2 bases short and J 0 bases short, with 8 bases between. Here the CDR3 reads CASSYDFSSNQPQHF. CDR3 nucleotide sequence: TGTGCCAGCAGTTACGACTTTTCTAGCAATCAGCCCCAGCATTTT.

This chain connects TRBV11-3 to TRBJ2-1; tentative D call: TRBD2 (5 bases). The length of the CDR3 is 15 residues. Germline CDR1 reads SGHNT; CDR2 reads YENEEA. Between the trimmed V and J ends, which lost 1 base and 9 bases, there was a span of 16 bases. DNA for the CDR3: TGTGCCAGCAGCTTAGCGGGAACCAACCGGGGTGAGCAGTTCTTC. Protein sequence: CASSLAGTNRGEQFF. Based on the CDR3 plus reference TRBV11-3 and TRBJ2-1, the full variable domain is EAGVVQSPRYKIIEKKQPVAFWCNPISGHNTLYWYLQNLGQGPELLIRYENEEAVDDSQLPKDRFSAERLKGVDSTLKIQPAELGDSAVYLCASSLAGTNRGEQFFGPGTRLTVL.